This T cell receptor (beta chain) emerged from a study of T cell repertoires in cytomegalovirus infection. Via MiXCR, TCRdb re-called the reads, giving one row per CDR3 protein. Of a few hundred thousand distinct CDR3 sequences in the sample, just under 40% were seen once. The CDR3 sequence is 13 residues long. The germline V and J ends were trimmed by 11 bases and 8 bases, with 21 bases remaining between them. Comment on this clonotype: Its antigen is undetermined.

The sequencing used cultured PBMCs, collected from culture after CMV antigen stimulation. The source of this sequence is a human donor in good health (CMV status not recorded). Some clones in this sample may be carry-over from other donors' samples. This rearrangement joins TRBV12-3 or TRBV12-4 to TRBJ1-2; D remains unclear. The CDR3: CASQRTLYEGYTF. CDR3 coding DNA: TGTGCCTCCCAGCGGACTCTTTATGAGGGCTACACCTTC.